What follows are 21 T cell receptor beta chains derived from one specimen sequenced in a study of control samples from healthy donors and cancer patients. Some clones are missing from TCRdb's copy, which holds only in-frame ones; the method was immunoSEQ multiplex PCR. Among approximately 70,000 clones listed, roughly 87% were seen once. The sequencing sample was made of blood. These receptors originate from a woman aged 45-59 years in good health.

The chain joins TRBV11-2 to TRBJ2-2; the D call may be TRBD1 or TRBD2 (5 bases each). The V end was cut by 10 bases, the J end by 4 bases, with 16 bases between. Germline V lookup: CDR1 SGHAT, CDR2 FQNNGV. This CDR3 has 14 amino acids. The DNA for the CDR3 is TGTGCCACCCTCCTCGGGGCTGGCACCGGGGAGCTGTTTTTT. As protein: CATLLGAGTGELFF.

This clone was detected a few times. The J gene is TRBJ2-5, the V gene TRBV9, with 7 bases matching TRBD2. CDR3 length: 14 amino acids. The J segment lost 5 bases and the V segment lost 4 bases, leaving 8 bases of the junction unmatched. CDR1 and CDR2 (germline): SGDLS, YYNGEE. The CDR3 region is CASSTPQGGETQYF. The CDR3, as DNA: TGTGCCAGCAGCACCCCTCAGGGAGGGGAGACCCAGTACTTC.

This chain uses TRBV5-1 with TRBJ2-5; D is unclear. Germline assignment: CDR1 SGHRS and CDR2 YFSETQ. Trimming pared 2 bases from V and 5 bases from J, leaving 13 bases between. The CDR3 runs 14 residues. The CDR3 region is CASSFLIYMETQYF. DNA of the CDR3: TGCGCCAGCAGCTTTTTAATTTATATGGAGACCCAGTACTTC.

This chain joins TRBV7-6 and TRBJ2-3; perhaps TRBD1 as D (6 bases). Trimming removed 2 bases from V and 2 bases from J, with 11 bases in between. Germline values: CDR1 SGHVS, CDR2 FNYEAQ. This CDR3 is built from 15 residues. The chain's CDR3 is CASSLWGLNTDTQYF. DNA for the CDR3: TGTGCCAGCAGCTTATGGGGGCTGAACACAGATACGCAGTATTTT.

This clone was found once. The J gene is TRBJ2-1, the V gene TRBV5-1; 7 nucleotides agree with TRBD2. J lost 9 bases, V lost 0 bases, and 9 bases had no gene match. The CDR3 has 15 amino acids. Germline CDR1 SGHRS, CDR2 YFSETQ. CDR3 residues: CASSLEGRALGEQFF. The CDR3 nucleotides are TGCGCCAGCAGCTTGGAAGGGAGGGCCCTCGGTGAGCAGTTCTTC.

The CDR3 loop is CASSSDGGNTIYF. The CDR3 DNA is TGTGCCAGCAGCTCGGACGGTGGAAACACCATATATTTT. This sequence joins TRBV7-3 and TRBJ1-3; D gene ambiguous. Germline values: CDR1 SGHTA, CDR2 FQGTGA. The CDR3 runs to 13 residues. V lost 4 bases, J lost 3 bases, and 7 bases lay in between.

The chain combines TRBV19 with TRBJ1-4, with D perhaps TRBD1 (5 bases). The CDR3 loop spans 14 amino acids. V was clipped by 9 bases and J by 6 bases, with 17 bases between them. Germline CDR1 and CDR2: LNHDA and SQIVND (reference sequence). DNA of the CDR3: TGTGCCAGCCGCCCCAGGGTAGGTGATGAAAAACTGTTTTTT. Encoded protein: CASRPRVGDEKLFF.

The V and J genes are TRBV29-1 and TRBJ1-2; D is uncertain. The V gene's germline CDR1 is SQVTM and CDR2 ANQGSEA. The germline V and J ends were trimmed by 3 bases and 0 bases, with 5 bases remaining between them. CDR3 length: 12 residues. The CDR3 nucleotides read TGCAGCGTTGATCTCCCTAACTATGGCTACACCTTC. Encoded protein: CSVDLPNYGYTF. Looking up the rest from reference TRBV29-1 and TRBJ1-2 gives the full variable domain: SAVISQKPSRDICQRGTSLTIQCQVDSQVTMMFWYRQQPGQSLTLIATANQGSEATYESGFVIDKFPISRPNLTFSTLTVSNMSPEDSSIYLCSVDLPNYGYTFGSGTRLTVV.

CDR3 in amino acids: CASSPLLRGRNYEQYF. The CDR3 DNA sequence: TGTGCCAGCAGCCCTCTTCTCCGCGGGAGGAACTACGAGCAGTACTTC. V and J are TRBV27 and TRBJ2-7; the match to TRBD2 covers 8 bases. The germline gives CDR1 MNHEY, CDR2 SMNVEV (reference sequence). The CDR3 is 16 residues long. J lost 3 bases, V lost 6 bases, and 13 bases had no gene match.

The V call is TRBV4-2, the J call TRBJ2-1, with D possibly matching TRBD2 (5 bases). Germline V gene lookup returns CDR1 LGHNA and CDR2 YNFKEQ. This CDR3 is 15 amino acids long. The V end was cut by 4 bases, the J end by 6 bases, with 16 bases between. The CDR3 is CASSPTGRAGNEQFF. The CDR3 DNA reads as TGTGCCAGCAGCCCCACTGGACGGGCGGGCAATGAGCAGTTCTTC.

The chain links TRBV6-6 to TRBJ2-7; weak D call: TRBD1 (7 bases). CDR3 length equals 14 residues. V was cut by 0 bases and J by 6 bases, with 12 bases left in between. The germline V gene has CDR1 MNHNY and CDR2 SVGAGI (reference sequence). The CDR3, as DNA: TGTGCCAGCAGTTACTCGGCGGGACAGCCCGAGCAGTACTTC. Translating gives CASSYSAGQPEQYF.

The chain is built from TRBV19 and TRBJ2-1, with TRBD2 matching over 7 bases. The CDR3 contains 14 residues. With 1 base clipped from V and 8 bases from J, the junction kept 5 bases outside the gene matches. CDR1 and CDR2 from the germline V gene are LNHDA and SQIVND (reference sequence). CDR3 nucleotide sequence: TGTGCCAGTAGTATAGGCCTAGCGGCCGATGAGCAGTTCTTC. It yields the protein CASSIGLAADEQFF.

The V and J genes are TRBV6-5 and TRBJ2-7; 9 bases line up with TRBD2. Germline V gene lookup returns CDR1 MNHEY and CDR2 SVGAGI. Unmatched junction bases numbered 7, after V lost 7 bases and J lost 0 bases. This CDR3 spans 15 amino acids. CDR3 amino acids: CASTRTSESSYEQYF. The CDR3 DNA is TGTGCCAGCACACGGACTAGCGAGAGCTCCTACGAGCAGTACTTC.

The genes are TRBV5-1 and TRBJ1-5; 7 nucleotides agree with TRBD1. This CDR3 comprises 15 residues. V lost 4 bases to trimming and J lost 0 bases; unmatched junction nucleotides: 4. Germline V lookup: CDR1 SGHRS, CDR2 YFSETQ. This CDR3 is CASSVGGLSNQPQHF. Here the CDR3 DNA reads TGCGCCAGCAGCGTAGGGGGCCTTAGCAATCAGCCCCAGCATTTT.

V gene TRBV30 combines with J gene TRBJ1-3, with unresolved D. Trimming removed 2 bases from V and 0 bases from J, with 14 bases in between. This CDR3 region has 16 residues. From germline, CDR1 is GTSNPN and CDR2 SVGIG (reference sequence). The CDR3 sequence is CAWSPIGGLSGNTIYF. The CDR3 region has the DNA TGTGCCTGGAGTCCGATAGGAGGACTCTCTGGAAACACCATATATTTT.

The chain couples TRBV6-5 to TRBJ1-2; maybe TRBD1 (5 bases). Between the trimmed V and J ends, which lost 2 bases and 8 bases, there was a span of 12 bases. This CDR3 region has 13 residues. Germline V lookup: CDR1 MNHEY, CDR2 SVGAGI. The CDR3 nucleotides read TGTGCCAGCAGTTACCATTCAGGGCAGGGCTACACCTTC. Protein: CASSYHSGQGYTF.

The rearrangement uses TRBV18 and TRBJ2-5; 7 positions agree with TRBD2. The germline V gene has CDR1 KGHSH and CDR2 LQKENI. With V trimmed by 3 bases and J by 1 base, 5 bases remained unmatched. There are 15 residues in the CDR3. CDR3: CASSPPGGTQETQYF. Written as DNA, the CDR3 is TGTGCCAGCTCACCCCCCGGGGGGACCCAAGAGACCCAGTACTTC.

CDR3 region: CASSQVGTGGGYTF. The CDR3 nucleotides read TGCGCCAGCAGCCAAGTCGGGACAGGGGGCGGCTACACCTTC. The rearrangement uses TRBV4-1 and TRBJ1-2, with 12 bases lining up with TRBD1. With 1 base clipped from V and 8 bases from J, the junction kept 2 bases outside the gene matches. The CDR3 spans 14 residues. CDR1 and CDR2 from the germline V gene are MGHRA and YSYEKL.

The gene calls are TRBV9 and TRBJ2-7; D perhaps matches TRBD2 (6 bases). Trimming left V 3 bases short and J 5 bases short, with 15 bases between. Germline V gene sequence: CDR1 SGDLS, CDR2 YYNGEE. The CDR3 consists of 14 residues. Here the CDR3 reads CASSERGGPHEQYF. The CDR3 DNA reads as TGTGCCAGCAGCGAAAGGGGAGGTCCCCACGAGCAGTACTTC.

The chain joins TRBV7-9 to TRBJ2-2; D possibly matches TRBD1 or TRBD2 (5 bases each). CDR3 size: 16 residues. In germline, CDR1 is SEHNR, CDR2 FQNEAQ (reference sequence). V shed 5 bases and J shed 3 bases, with 16 bases lying between them. The DNA for the CDR3 is TGTGCCAGCAGCACCGGGACCATAGATCACACCGGGGAGCTGTTTTTT. Amino acid sequence: CASSTGTIDHTGELFF. Combining the CDR3 with reference TRBV7-9 and TRBJ2-2 gives the whole variable domain DTGVSQNPRHKITKRGQNVTFRCDPISEHNRLYWYRQTLGQGPEFLTYFQNEAQLEKSRLLSDRFSAERPKGSFSTLEIQRTEQGDSAMYLCASSTGTIDHTGELFFGEGSRLTVL.

This clone came up once. CDR3 coding DNA: TGTGCCAGCAGCCCGCGGGACTTTGGCGGGCGGGACGGGCCCTACGAGCAGTACTTC. This encodes CASSPRDFGGRDGPYEQYF. The J gene is TRBJ2-7, the V gene TRBV7-9; D may be TRBD2 (6 bases). Trimming took off 5 bases at V and 2 bases at J, with 28 bases between the two ends. The CDR3 length is 19 residues. Germline CDR1 and CDR2: SEHNR and FQNEAQ (reference sequence).